Presented here are 18 T cell receptor beta chains from one specimen sequenced in a study of blood T cell repertoires in COVID-19. Repertoires were generated with immunoSEQ multiplex PCR, while TCRdb's copy carries only in-frame clones and drops some. Of around 190,000 clones listed, more than 70% were seen once; the top ten hold about 4.4%. The sample consisted of peripheral blood. Source of these receptors: a human donor in a cohort sampled during active COVID-19.

Here the CDR3 reads CASNGQGAIGELFF. CDR3 nucleotide sequence: TGCGCCAGCAACGGACAGGGGGCGATCGGGGAGCTGTTTTTT. The chain has TRBV5-1 and TRBJ2-2, with TRBD1 identical over 11 bases. This CDR3 contains 14 residues. CDR1 is SGHRS and CDR2 is YFSETQ in the germline V gene. Losses at the gene ends were 6 bases for V and 7 bases for J; bases not matched to a gene: 5.

The chain is built from TRBV6-6 and TRBJ1-5; D may be TRBD1 (5 bases). V was pared by 8 bases and J by 2 bases, with 10 bases between. The CDR3 covers 13 residues. CDR1 and CDR2 (germline): MNHNY, SVGAGI (reference sequence). The CDR3: CASSTGGNQPQHF. CDR3 DNA sequence: TGTGCCAGCTCTACGGGGGGCAATCAGCCCCAGCATTTT.

The chain is built from TRBV5-6 and TRBJ1-6; 9 nucleotides align to TRBD1. The V gene end was trimmed by 4 bases and the J gene end by 8 bases; junction bases not matched to a gene: 4. This CDR3 is built from 14 residues. Germline V CDR1 and CDR2: SGHDT, YYEEEE. For the CDR3, the DNA is TGTGCCAGCAGCCGGGGACAGGGACATTCACCCCTCCACTTT. It specifies CASSRGQGHSPLHF.

Only a few counts were recorded for this clone. The chain recombines TRBV5-1 with TRBJ2-5, with TRBD1 matching over 8 bases. V shed 4 bases, J shed 0 bases, and the junction held 2 bases outside the gene matches. The CDR3 loop spans 14 amino acids. Per germline, CDR1 SGHRS and CDR2 YFSETQ. Here the CDR3 reads CASSRTGNQETQYF. In nucleotides, the CDR3 is TGCGCCAGCAGCCGGACAGGGAACCAAGAGACCCAGTACTTC.

This chain connects TRBV13 to TRBJ2-1, with TRBD2 matching 9 bases. Per the germline V gene, CDR1 is PRHDT and CDR2 is FYEKMQ (reference sequence). The CDR3 has 13 residues. V lost 8 bases, J lost 9 bases, and 8 bases stayed unmatched. Here the CDR3 DNA reads TGTGCCAGCCCCGCGGGGGGGGGAAGTGAGCAGTTCTTC. Translation: CASPAGGGSEQFF.

The gene calls are TRBV2 and TRBJ1-6, with 8 positions matching TRBD1. Germline CDR1 is SNHLY and CDR2 is FYNNEI. Trimming took 2 bases from V and 13 from J; bases not matched to a gene: 7. The CDR3 totals 14 residues. CDR3 sequence reads: CASSELGDRGPLHF. CDR3 DNA sequence: TGTGCCAGCAGTGAATTGGGTGACAGGGGCCCCCTCCACTTT.

This chain links TRBV5-1 with TRBJ2-3; 8 nucleotides agree with TRBD2. The ends lost 0 bases at V and 1 base at J; junction bases unmatched: 7. Germline V CDR1 and CDR2: SGHRS, YFSETQ. CDR3 length: 17 amino acids. The CDR3 DNA sequence: TGCGCCAGCAGCTTGGGATCAGCGGGAGTTCGCACAGATACGCAGTATTTT. Its protein product is CASSLGSAGVRTDTQYF.

The gene calls are TRBV23-1 and TRBJ1-2; D call uncertain. TRBV23-1 is marked as an open reading frame, function uncertain. The CDR3 loop spans 11 amino acids. Deletions cut 2 bases from V and 8 bases from J, with 6 bases between. CDR3 in amino acids: CASSQGGGYTF. CDR3 DNA sequence: TGCGCCAGCAGTCAAGGAGGGGGCTACACCTTC.

CDR3 protein: CASSFDRYGSYEQYF. As DNA, the CDR3 is TGTGCCAGCAGTTTTGACAGGTATGGCTCCTACGAGCAGTACTTC. This rearrangement joins TRBV27 to TRBJ2-7, with D perhaps TRBD1 (6 bases). Trimming took 3 bases from V and 0 from J, leaving 12 bases between them. The CDR3 totals 15 residues. Germline-derived CDR1 and CDR2 are MNHEY and SMNVEV (reference sequence).

This clone occurred once. V usage is TRBV7-2 and J usage is TRBJ1-2; 7 bases fit TRBD1. CDR3 length equals 16 residues. Germline assignment: CDR1 SGHTA and CDR2 FQGNSA. J gave up 0 bases and V 2 bases, and 6 bases lay outside the gene matches. CDR3 coding DNA: TGTGCCAGCAGCTTAATGGCGACAGGGACTAACTATGGCTACACCTTC. Translating gives CASSLMATGTNYGYTF.

V and J are TRBV11-1 and TRBJ2-7; TRBD2 matches 7 bases. Trimming took 0 bases from V and 6 from J; bases not matched to a gene: 5. The V gene's germline CDR1 is SGHAT and CDR2 FQDESV (reference sequence). The CDR3 is 14 residues long. The CDR3 DNA reads as TGTGCCAGCAGCTTAGCGGTCGGGGGGACCGAGCAGTACTTC. This sequence encodes CASSLAVGGTEQYF. The whole variable domain, remainder taken from reference TRBV11-1 and TRBJ2-7, is EAEVAQSPRYKITEKSQAVAFWCDPISGHATLYWYRQILGQGPELLVQFQDESVVDDSQLPKDRFSAERLKGVDSTLKIQPAELGDSAMYLCASSLAVGGTEQYFGPGTRLTVT.

The chain joins TRBV7-2 to TRBJ1-4; D not resolved. With 3 bases removed from V and 0 bases from J, the gap between germline ends came to 2 bases. The CDR3 extends over 13 amino acids. In germline, CDR1 is SGHTA, CDR2 FQGNSA. The CDR3 DNA follows: TGTGCCAGCAGCTTTACAACTAATGAAAAACTGTTTTTT. Translating gives CASSFTTNEKLFF.

This chain connects TRBV5-5 to TRBJ2-3; 11 nucleotides match TRBD2. This CDR3 has 18 amino acids. Germline V gene data show CDR1 as SGHKS and CDR2 as YYEKEE (reference sequence). The V segment lost 4 bases and the J segment 2 bases; nucleotides outside the gene matches: 12. The CDR3 region is CASSIYPGLAGTTDTQYF. CDR3 in DNA: TGTGCCAGCAGCATCTACCCCGGACTAGCGGGCACCACAGATACGCAGTATTTT.

In nucleotides, the CDR3 is TGTGCCAGCAGCTATGACAGCGCCGGGGAGCTGTTTTTT. Its translation is CASSYDSAGELFF. The V call is TRBV5-4, the J call TRBJ2-2, with D maybe TRBD1 (5 bases). The V gene lost 3 bases and the J gene lost 6 bases, with 9 bases spanning the gap. CDR1 and CDR2 from the germline V gene are SGHNT and YYREEE (reference sequence). The CDR3 is 13 residues long.

The chain carries TRBV29-1 and TRBJ2-2; weak D call: TRBD2 (6 bases). There are 12 residues in the CDR3. Germline assignment: CDR1 SQVTM and CDR2 ANQGSEA. V lost 7 bases, J lost 4 bases, and 10 bases lay in between. The CDR3 DNA follows: TGCAGCGGACGGGAGTTCACCGGGGAGCTGTTTTTT. Translating it yields CSGREFTGELFF.

The V and J genes are TRBV7-2 and TRBJ2-1; TRBD2 agrees at 8 bases. Trimming at V came to 3 bases and at J to 6 bases, leaving 4 bases not matched to a gene. Germline values: CDR1 SGHTA, CDR2 FQGNSA. This CDR3 region has 14 residues. The CDR3 bases are TGTGCCAGCAGCTTCCGGGGGGGATCCAATGAGCAGTTCTTC. It encodes CASSFRGGSNEQFF.

The chain employs TRBV3-1 (or the pseudogene TRBV3-2) and TRBJ2-2, with TRBD1 as a possible D gene (6 bases). Germline V lookup: CDR1 LGHDT, CDR2 YNNKEL (reference sequence). V was cut by 3 bases and J by 2 bases, with 10 bases left in between. The CDR3 runs to 15 residues. The chain's CDR3 is CASSHTGYNTGELFF. CDR3 nucleotides: TGTGCCAGCAGCCATACAGGGTATAACACCGGGGAGCTGTTTTTT.

This clone was seen only once. This CDR3 is CASRPGQNTGELFF. The CDR3 DNA follows: TGTGCCAGCAGGCCCGGACAGAACACCGGGGAGCTGTTTTTT. The chain employs TRBV27 and TRBJ2-2; D perhaps matches TRBD1 (5 bases). Trimming removed 6 bases from V and 1 base from J, with 9 bases in between. From germline, CDR1 is MNHEY and CDR2 SMNVEV (reference sequence). The CDR3 is 14 amino acids.